These T cell receptor beta chains were read from a single sample in a study of CD4+ T cells in melanoma. Some clones are missing from TCRdb's copy, which holds only in-frame ones; the method was immunoSEQ multiplex PCR. The profile shows over 9,000 clones, 66% of them singletons. Sequencing used cells from a culture (not recorded whether cultured in vitro). All receptors come from a human donor with melanoma. Each CDR3 is given without its conserved first and last residue. The order of the fields is V gene, CDR3 protein.

TRBV4-1,ASSQGSGQGNYGYT
TRBV11-2,ASSLKGTGEAF
TRBV7-9,ASSGSGKDTQY
TRBV30,AWRSSALLRTDTQY
TRBV6-5,ASSYWQGGSAF
TRBV4-1,ASSQDEQGHQPQH
TRBV5-1,ASSLGGQGPDTQY
TRBV5-4,ASSLGLPGQLYEQY
TRBV5-4,ASSLPGQGLGNSPLH
TRBV5-1,ASSPQIQETQY
TRBV7-9,ASSLSLSEAF
TRBV20-1,SLGGNTEAF
TRBV9,ASSQVWRGRLAEQY
TRBV5-1,ASSSAPQGTYEQY
TRBV5-1,ASSSGFSSYNEQF
TRBV7-7,ASSPGLAGAQETQY